The source of this T cell receptor (beta chain) is a study of cytomegalovirus exposure and HLA in healthy donors. For the study at large: Earlier work reported 117 million unique TCR beta sequences from 150 million to 200 million T cells.

The CDR3 runs to 12 residues. The germline CDR1 and CDR2 sequences are MDHEN and SYDVKM. The ends were cut back, 6 bases at V and 2 bases at J, with 7 bases in the middle. The PCR contained 60 Vbeta and 13 Jbeta primers. TCRdb keeps only in-frame clones here, not all; method: immunoSEQ multiplex PCR. The sample lists hundreds of thousands of clones, around three quarters seen once, with roughly 15% in the top ten. Study-level results: Information on immune exposure was restricted to one variable (CMV serostatus). When a later analysis was performed, an Asian-associated ancestry cluster reportedly had fewer N-insertions than the roughly 630-donor mean.

Concerning this clone: No antigen is known for it.

This TCR was recovered from a man between 35 and 55 years old in good health and CMV-seronegative. This chain joins TRBV28 and TRBJ1-2, with unresolved D. Sequences were obtained from PBMCs. CDR3 in amino acids: CASRRRNYGYTF. CDR3 in DNA: TGTGCCAGCAGGAGGAGAAACTATGGCTACACCTTC.